This TCR beta chain was retrieved from a study of blood T cell repertoires in COVID-19. Study background: Acute and convalescent COVID-19 samples came from the United States, Italy and Spain. The analysed material was cDNA or gDNA that came from T cells, B-cell-depleted T cells, or PBMCs.

A few counts support this clone. Germline V gene lookup returns CDR1 MDHEN and CDR2 SYDVKM. CDR3 length equals 13 residues. Trimming cost V 3 bases and J 4 bases, with 9 bases left between them. Under the authors' procedure: Estimation of nucleated cell counts relied on the amplification of reference gene primers. Measured with immunoSEQ multiplex PCR; TCRdb has only the in-frame clones, and not every one. The DNA was the basis for D and trimming; V, J and clone size are from that table. In the table there are about 120,000 clones, more than 80% of which are singletons. The rearrangement uses TRBV28 and TRBJ2-5; tentatively, D is TRBD2 (6 bases). Sequenced input: peripheral blood. This TCR was recovered from a human donor in a cohort sampled during active COVID-19. This CDR3 reads CASSFGGVETQYF. The CDR3 bases are TGTGCCAGCAGTTTTGGAGGGGTAGAGACCCAGTACTTC.